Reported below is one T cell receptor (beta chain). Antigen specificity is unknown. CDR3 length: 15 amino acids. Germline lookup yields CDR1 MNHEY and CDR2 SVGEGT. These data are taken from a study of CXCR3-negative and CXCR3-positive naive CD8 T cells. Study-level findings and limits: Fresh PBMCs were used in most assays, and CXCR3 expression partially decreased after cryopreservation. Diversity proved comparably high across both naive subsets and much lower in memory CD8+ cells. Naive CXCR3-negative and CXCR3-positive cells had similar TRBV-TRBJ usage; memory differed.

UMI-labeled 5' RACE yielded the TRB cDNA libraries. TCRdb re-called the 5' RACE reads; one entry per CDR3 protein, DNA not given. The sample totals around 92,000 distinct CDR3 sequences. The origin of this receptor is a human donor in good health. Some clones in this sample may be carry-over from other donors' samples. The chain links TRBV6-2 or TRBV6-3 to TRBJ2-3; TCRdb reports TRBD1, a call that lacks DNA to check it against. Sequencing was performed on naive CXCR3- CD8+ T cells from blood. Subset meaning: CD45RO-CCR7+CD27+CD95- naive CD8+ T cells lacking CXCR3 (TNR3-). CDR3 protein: CASSYYPGATDTQYF.